A selection of T cell receptor beta chains follows, all from one sample in a study of neurological immune-mediated disorders. One entry per CDR3 protein, called by TCRdb with MiXCR from the 5' RACE reads. Of around 46,000 distinct CDR3 sequences listed, under 2% are singletons. Specimen: PBMCs. These TCRs come from a woman aged 40 to 50 with multiple sclerosis. The CDR3 runs from the conserved cysteine through the conserved F or W. D genes are given only for firm matches. Sizes are listed as once, few or many counts, or a class when the clone is expanded.

V gene,D gene,J gene,clone size,CDR3 protein,CDR3 DNA
TRBV24-1,TRBD1,TRBJ2-2,many,CATSDPSGGPGELFF,TGTGCCACCAGTGACCCATCAGGGGGTCCCGGGGAGCTGTTTTTT
TRBV6-5,TRBD1,TRBJ2-3,many,CASSEEAWGQGTDTQYF,TGTGCCAGCAGTGAAGAGGCGTGGGGACAGGGGACAGATACGCAGTATTTT
TRBV3-1,NA,TRBJ2-6,many,CASSPRGGANVLTF,TGTGCCAGCAGCCCCCGCGGGGGGGCCAACGTCCTGACTTTC
TRBV3-1,NA,TRBJ2-4,many,CASSGKGASGRNIQYF,TGTGCCAGCAGCGGGAAAGGGGCGAGTGGGAGGAACATTCAGTACTTC
TRBV5-5,NA,TRBJ1-1,many,CASSKSGGEVNTEAFF,TGTGCCAGCAGCAAGAGCGGGGGAGAAGTGAACACTGAAGCTTTCTTT
TRBV5-1,NA,TRBJ2-5,many,CASSQTVLNQETQYF,TGCGCCAGCAGCCAAACTGTTCTGAACCAAGAGACCCAGTACTTC
TRBV15,TRBD2,TRBJ2-7,many,CATSRAAGDYEQYF,TGTGCCACCAGCAGAGCGGCGGGAGACTACGAGCAGTACTTC
TRBV28,NA,TRBJ1-1,many,CASSLGREAFF,TGTGCCAGCAGTTTGGGCAGGGAAGCTTTCTTT
TRBV5-1,TRBD1,TRBJ1-1,many,CASSLALTGEGEAFF,TGCGCCAGCAGCTTGGCCCTTACAGGGGAAGGTGAAGCTTTCTTT
TRBV24-1,TRBD1,TRBJ2-7,many,CATIAGTDSYEQYF,TGTGCCACCATAGCCGGGACAGATTCCTACGAGCAGTACTTC
TRBV5-1,NA,TRBJ1-5,many,CASSLQSNQPQHF,TGCGCCAGCAGCTTGCAAAGCAATCAGCCCCAGCATTTT
TRBV20-1,NA,TRBJ1-3,many,CSARDRAGAGNTIYF,TGCAGTGCTAGAGATAGGGCAGGGGCGGGAAACACCATATATTTT
TRBV5-1,NA,TRBJ2-7,many,CASSYDPLYEQYF,TGCGCCAGCAGCTACGACCCACTGTACGAGCAGTACTTC
TRBV6-6,NA,TRBJ2-3,many,CASSSAPGRTQYF,TGTGCCAGCAGTTCGGCGCCCGGTCGTACGCAGTATTTT
TRBV15,NA,TRBJ2-3,many,CATSRVSGRYTDTQYF,TGTGCCACCAGCAGAGTTTCGGGACGGTACACAGATACGCAGTATTTT
TRBV20-1,NA,TRBJ2-3,many,CSARDWDTDTQYF,TGCAGTGCTAGGGACTGGGACACAGATACGCAGTATTTT
TRBV4-1,NA,TRBJ1-1,medium-sized,CASRRGGITEAFF,TGCGCCAGCCGGCGGGGGGGAATTACTGAAGCTTTCTTT
TRBV20-1,NA,TRBJ2-5,many,CSAETDRQETQYF,TGCAGTGCTGAGACCGATCGGCAAGAGACCCAGTACTTC
TRBV20-1,NA,TRBJ2-1,many,CSARDGVEQFF,TGCAGTGCTAGAGATGGGGTAGAGCAGTTCTTC
TRBV7-7,NA,TRBJ2-1,many,CASSQEAGPYNEQFF,TGTGCCAGCAGCCAAGAAGCAGGGCCTTACAATGAGCAGTTCTTC
TRBV4-2,TRBD1,TRBJ2-6,many,CASSQDRATGAGANVLTF,TGTGCCAGCAGCCAAGATCGGGCAACAGGGGCTGGGGCCAACGTCCTGACTTTC
TRBV20-1,NA,TRBJ2-1,many,CSASGPDEQFF,TGCAGTGCCTCCGGCCCCGATGAGCAGTTCTTC
TRBV12-3/TRBV12-4,NA,TRBJ2-3,many,CASRALADTQYF,TGTGCCAGCAGGGCCTTAGCAGATACGCAGTATTTT
TRBV29-1,NA,TRBJ2-5,many,CSVEDPPGTKTQYF,TGCAGCGTTGAAGATCCCCCAGGGACGAAGACCCAGTACTTC
TRBV9,TRBD1,TRBJ1-2,many,CASSALDRGPGYTF,TGTGCCAGCAGCGCCTTAGACAGGGGGCCTGGCTACACCTTC
TRBV5-1,NA,TRBJ1-1,many,CASSFDGDNTEAFF,TGCGCCAGCAGTTTCGACGGAGATAACACTGAAGCTTTCTTT
TRBV7-8,TRBD2,TRBJ2-1,many,CASSIGTSHYNEQFF,TGTGCCAGCAGCATCGGGACTAGTCACTACAATGAGCAGTTCTTC
TRBV6-5,NA,TRBJ1-2,many,CASSYRLNYGYTF,TGTGCCAGCAGTTACCGTCTTAACTATGGCTACACCTTC
TRBV12-3/TRBV12-4,NA,TRBJ1-2,many,CASSPPINYGYTF,TGTGCCAGCAGTCCCCCCATTAACTATGGCTACACCTTC
TRBV10-3,TRBD1,TRBJ2-1,many,CAITSGGSEQFF,TGTGCCATCACCTCAGGGGGAAGTGAGCAGTTCTTC
TRBV5-1,TRBD2,TRBJ2-7,many,CASSTKTSHVTEQYF,TGCGCCAGCAGCACCAAGACTAGCCACGTAACCGAGCAGTACTTC
TRBV5-1,NA,TRBJ1-1,many,CASSFGVIMNTEAFF,TGCGCCAGCAGCTTCGGGGTAATAATGAACACTGAAGCTTTCTTT
TRBV5-6,NA,TRBJ1-2,medium-sized,CASSPGTNYGYTF,TGTGCCAGCAGCCCCGGGACCAACTATGGCTACACCTTC
TRBV5-1,NA,TRBJ2-3,many,CASSLGGTDTQYF,TGCGCCAGCAGCTTGGGGGGCACAGATACGCAGTATTTT
TRBV20-1,TRBD1,TRBJ1-2,many,CSAPGQGEENGYTF,TGCAGTGCCCCGGGACAGGGGGAGGAGAATGGCTACACCTTC
TRBV5-1,TRBD1,TRBJ1-1,many,CASSSGQGRPRAFF,TGCGCCAGCAGTTCGGGACAGGGCAGACCTCGGGCTTTCTTT
TRBV5-1,NA,TRBJ2-7,many,CASSLDGLRGYEQYF,TGCGCCAGCAGCTTGGACGGGCTAAGGGGGTACGAGCAGTACTTC
TRBV12-3/TRBV12-4,NA,TRBJ2-1,many,CASSWSNSYNEQFF,TGTGCCAGCAGTTGGTCCAACTCCTACAATGAGCAGTTCTTC
TRBV20-1,NA,TRBJ1-2,many,CSVVGEVRDGYTF,TGCAGTGTGGTAGGGGAGGTACGAGATGGCTACACCTTC
TRBV2,NA,TRBJ2-5,many,CASSGLLQETQYF,TGTGCCAGCAGTGGCCTGCTCCAAGAGACCCAGTACTTC
TRBV4-1,NA,TRBJ2-3,many,CASSQPADTQYF,TGCGCCAGCAGCCAGCCGGCAGATACGCAGTATTTT
TRBV7-2,NA,TRBJ2-3,many,CATGPGARDTQYF,TGTGCCACCGGGCCGGGGGCACGAGATACGCAGTATTTT
TRBV5-1,NA,TRBJ2-1,few,CASSLAPSNEQFF,TGCGCCAGCAGCTTGGCCCCGAGCAATGAGCAGTTCTTC
TRBV7-2,NA,TRBJ2-3,many,CASSLSHDTQYF,TGTGCCAGCAGCCTTAGTCATGACACGCAGTATTTT
TRBV9,NA,TRBJ1-1,few,CASSVQGGTEAFF,TGTGCCAGCAGCGTACAGGGAGGGACTGAAGCTTTCTTT
TRBV5-1,TRBD1,TRBJ1-1,many,CASSLQGANTEAFF,TGCGCCAGCAGCTTACAGGGGGCGAACACTGAAGCTTTCTTT
TRBV20-1,TRBD2,TRBJ2-7,many,CSARVPGGPRYEQYF,TGCAGTGCTAGAGTACCGGGGGGGCCTCGCTACGAGCAGTACTTC
TRBV5-6,NA,TRBJ2-2,many,CASSFLRNTGELFF,TGTGCCAGCAGCTTTCTCAGGAACACCGGGGAGCTGTTTTTT